One sample yielded the 12 T cell receptor beta chains listed below, sequenced in a study of T-cell memory formation after mild COVID-19. TCRdb called the 5' RACE reads again in MiXCR, with one record for every CDR3 protein. The profile covers 100,000 to 150,000 distinct CDR3 sequences, with approximately 6.2% appearing a single time and approximately 2.1% taken by the ten largest. Sequencing input: PBMCs or a T cell subset sorted from them (not recorded which). These receptors originate from an adult woman who had mild COVID-19 (a few samples of this study predate the infection). Cell type and time point are not known.

The chain recombines TRBV6-2 or TRBV6-3 with TRBJ2-6; no clear D gene. Germline V lookup: CDR1 MNHEY, CDR2 SVGEGT. The ends were cut back, 6 bases at V and 0 bases at J, with 9 bases in the middle. The CDR3 runs to 15 residues. The CDR3 here is CASRDPGSGANVLTF. The DNA for the CDR3 is TGTGCCAGCAGGGACCCAGGCTCTGGGGCCAACGTCCTGACTTTC.

In this sample, this clonotype turned up many times. The chain recombines TRBV19 with TRBJ2-7, with D possibly TRBD2 on 6 matching bases. The V end was cut by 4 bases, the J end by 6 bases, with 13 bases between. Germline V gene data show CDR1 as LNHDA and CDR2 as SQIVND (reference sequence). The CDR3 is 13 amino acids. In nucleotides, the CDR3 is TGTGCCAGTAGTAGGGACTGGGGCTCCGAGCAGTACTTC. Encoded protein: CASSRDWGSEQYF. Full variable domain (remainder filled in from reference TRBV19 and TRBJ2-7): DGGITQSPKYLFRKEGQNVTLSCEQNLNHDAMYWYRQDPGQGLRLIYYSQIVNDFQKGDIAEGYSVSREKKESFPLTVTSAQKNPTAFYLCASSRDWGSEQYFGPGTRLTVT.

This clonotype appeared a few times. The chain couples TRBV7-2 to TRBJ2-5; 7 bases agree with TRBD2. There are 16 residues in the CDR3. Looked up from germline, CDR1 is SGHTA and CDR2 is FQGNSA. The J segment lost 4 bases and the V segment lost 0 bases, leaving 8 bases of the junction unmatched. DNA of the CDR3: TGTGCCAGCAGCTTAGCGGGCGCCGGGAGGAGAGAGACCCAGTACTTC. It codes for CASSLAGAGRRETQYF.

This clonotype was counted a few times. The rearrangement links TRBV20-1 to TRBJ1-1; no firm D call. Per germline, CDR1 DFQATT and CDR2 SNEGSKA (reference sequence). V gave up 7 bases and J gave up 1 base, with 7 bases separating them. The CDR3 has 11 amino acids. CDR3 amino acids: CSGKTNTEAFF. The CDR3, as DNA: TGCAGTGGTAAAACGAACACTGAAGCTTTCTTT.

This chain links TRBV2 with TRBJ2-2, with 14 bases identical to TRBD2. The CDR3 covers 15 residues. Losses at the gene ends were 8 bases for V and 6 bases for J; bases not matched to a gene: 5. Germline V gives CDR1 SNHLY, CDR2 FYNNEI. CDR3 residues: CASSGLAGVAGELFF. DNA of the CDR3: TGTGCCAGCTCGGGACTAGCGGGAGTTGCCGGGGAGCTGTTTTTT.

The V gene is TRBV29-1, the J gene TRBJ1-1; 12 bases match TRBD1. Trimming removed 5 bases from V and 1 base from J; junction bases left unmatched: 8. CDR3 length equals 16 residues. Per the germline V gene, CDR1 is SQVTM and CDR2 is ANQGSEA. The CDR3 loop is CSVQIPGQGANTEAFF. As DNA, the CDR3 is TGCAGCGTTCAAATACCGGGACAGGGGGCGAACACTGAAGCTTTCTTT. Together with reference TRBV29-1 and TRBJ1-1, the CDR3 gives the full variable domain: SAVISQKPSRDICQRGTSLTIQCQVDSQVTMMFWYRQQPGQSLTLIATANQGSEATYESGFVIDKFPISRPNLTFSTLTVSNMSPEDSSIYLCSVQIPGQGANTEAFFGQGTRLTVV.

This clonotype was detected only a few times. V gene TRBV11-2 combines with J gene TRBJ2-1, with 8 bases matching TRBD2. The junction had 9 bases not matched to a gene; V was cut back by 0 bases and J by 11 bases. This CDR3 has 15 residues. Germline values: CDR1 SGHAT, CDR2 FQNNGV. CDR3: CASSLEGLAASKQFF. CDR3 nucleotides: TGTGCCAGCAGCTTAGAAGGACTAGCCGCCTCTAAGCAGTTCTTC.

V gene TRBV23-1 combines with J gene TRBJ1-5; D is perhaps TRBD1 (5 bases). TRBV23-1 is known as an ORF, though its function is uncertain. The CDR3 length is 18 residues. Trimming stripped 2 bases from V and 7 bases from J, with 24 bases between. This CDR3 reads CASSQTPFSAGRKQPQHF. The DNA for the CDR3 is TGCGCCAGCAGTCAAACCCCCTTTAGTGCAGGGAGGAAGCAGCCCCAGCATTTT.

This clonotype occurred many times. The rearrangement joins TRBV5-6 to TRBJ2-1, with 7 nucleotides matching TRBD2. The CDR3 spans 15 residues. V was pared by 0 bases and J by 8 bases, with 8 bases of the junction left unmatched. Germline loops: CDR1 SGHDT, CDR2 YYEEEE. The CDR3 nucleotides read TGTGCCAGCAGCTTGGAGACTAGCCCTCGACATGAGCAGTTCTTC. Its protein is CASSLETSPRHEQFF.

This clonotype turned up a few times. V and J are TRBV30 and TRBJ1-5; D perhaps matches TRBD1 (6 bases). Looked up from germline, CDR1 is GTSNPN and CDR2 is SVGIG (reference sequence). The CDR3 is 14 amino acids. V was trimmed by 1 base and J by 5 bases, leaving 12 bases between them. CDR3 DNA sequence: TGTGCCTGGAGTGCAGGGGCCGCTCATCAGCCCCAGCATTTT. The encoded protein is CAWSAGAAHQPQHF. Full variable domain (outside the CDR3, taken from reference TRBV30 and TRBJ1-5): SQTIHQWPATLVQPVGSPLSLECTVEGTSNPNLYWYRQAAGRGLQLLFYSVGIGQISSEVPQNLSASRPQDRQFILSSKKLLLSDSGFYLCAWSAGAAHQPQHFGDGTRLSIL.

A few counts support this clonotype. The chain combines TRBV6-2 or TRBV6-3 with TRBJ2-7; D not resolved. Germline V CDR1 and CDR2: MNHEY, SVGEGT. With 6 bases removed from V and 3 bases from J, the gap between germline ends came to 9 bases. The CDR3 has 12 amino acids. The CDR3 loop reads CASSLGFYEQYF. In DNA, the CDR3 is TGTGCCAGCAGCCTGGGCTTCTACGAGCAGTACTTC.

This clonotype was observed at least ten times. The genes are TRBV5-1 and TRBJ1-2; 7 bases are a match to TRBD1. Germline assignment: CDR1 SGHRS and CDR2 YFSETQ. The CDR3 loop spans 15 amino acids. V was clipped by 0 bases and J by 4 bases; unmatched bases: 6. DNA of the CDR3: TGCGCCAGCAGCTTGGGACAGGGCTGGACCTATGGCTACACCTTC. It codes for CASSLGQGWTYGYTF.